The entry below gives a single TCR beta chain sequence along with its context. The data originate from a study of blood T cell repertoires in COVID-19. Across the whole study: Researchers got acute and convalescent COVID-19 samples from the United States, Italy and Spain.

Clones were sequenced by immunoSEQ multiplex PCR, and TCRdb holds only the in-frame ones, with some missing. The data show 100,000 to 150,000 clones, with about 70% seen just once and around 5.5% held by the top ten. Source material: peripheral blood. The source of this sequence is a man aged 55 to 70 with acute or convalescent COVID-19.

The CDR3 coding sequence is TGCAGTGCTAGTCCCAGCGCGCATAGCACAGATACGCAGTATTTT. Translating it yields CSASPSAHSTDTQYF. The chain couples TRBV20-1 to TRBJ2-3; D not resolved. The CDR3 is 15 amino acids. Germline loops: CDR1 DFQATT, CDR2 SNEGSKA (reference sequence). V lost 3 bases and J 0 bases, leaving 13 bases between the germline ends.